Presented here are 29 T cell receptor beta chains from one specimen sequenced in a study of cytomegalovirus exposure and HLA in healthy donors. The PCR used 60 Vbeta and 13 Jbeta primers. Repertoires were generated with immunoSEQ multiplex PCR, while TCRdb's copy carries only in-frame clones and drops some. The sample holds around 150,000 clones. Sequenced material: PBMCs. These receptors were taken from a woman aged 55-69 years in good health and CMV-seronegative.

The chain joins TRBV6-1 to TRBJ2-3, with 9 nucleotides matching TRBD1. The CDR3 loop spans 14 amino acids. V was pared by 10 bases and J by 2 bases, with 7 bases of the junction left unmatched. Per germline, CDR1 MNHNS and CDR2 SASEGT. The CDR3 region has the DNA TGTGCCATCGGGGACAGGGCGGACACAGATACGCAGTATTTT. Translation gives CAIGDRADTDTQYF.

The chain links TRBV5-4 to TRBJ1-1, with TRBD1 matching 8 bases. Germline V gives CDR1 SGHNT, CDR2 YYREEE (reference sequence). V was pared by 4 bases and J by 5 bases, with 16 bases of the junction left unmatched. The CDR3 is made up of 17 amino acids. The CDR3 sequence is CASSPWISGGVRTEAFF. CDR3 coding DNA: TGTGCCAGCAGCCCATGGATCTCAGGGGGCGTGAGGACTGAAGCTTTCTTT. Filled out from reference TRBV5-4 and TRBJ1-1, the complete variable domain reads ETGVTQSPTHLIKTRGQQVTLRCSSQSGHNTVSWYQQALGQGPQFIFQYYREEENGRGNFPPRFSGLQFPNYSSELNVNALELDDSALYLCASSPWISGGVRTEAFFGQGTRLTVV.

The chain uses TRBV7-9 and TRBJ2-7; TRBD1 matches at 7 bases. From germline, CDR1 is SEHNR and CDR2 FQNEAQ (reference sequence). This CDR3 is 13 amino acids long. V dropped 2 bases and J dropped 3; count of bases not matched to a gene: 1. The CDR3 DNA sequence: TGTGCCAGCAGCTTACGGGACAGCTACGAGCAGTACTTC. Residues: CASSLRDSYEQYF.

The rearrangement links TRBV7-9 to TRBJ1-1; D remains ambiguous. V was cut by 5 bases and J by 0 bases, with 4 bases left in between. The CDR3 is 12 residues long. CDR1 is SEHNR and CDR2 is FQNEAQ in the germline V gene (reference sequence). The CDR3 loop reads CASSLLNTEAFF. CDR3 DNA: TGTGCCAGCAGCCTACTGAACACTGAAGCTTTCTTT.

The rearrangement links TRBV9 to TRBJ1-2; unclear D gene. Trimming cost V 2 bases and J 0 bases, with 11 bases left between them. Looked up from germline, CDR1 is SGDLS and CDR2 is YYNGEE. The CDR3 has 15 amino acids. CDR3 sequence: CASSVSGQTNYGYTF. Here the CDR3 DNA reads TGTGCCAGCAGCGTCAGTGGGCAGACTAACTATGGCTACACCTTC.

The genes are TRBV5-1 and TRBJ2-1; D is perhaps TRBD2 (6 bases). CDR1 is SGHRS and CDR2 is YFSETQ in the germline V gene. CDR3 size: 16 residues. V lost 0 bases and J 8 bases, leaving 18 bases between the germline ends. The CDR3 loop is CASSLAGPSEGYEQFF. The CDR3 DNA sequence: TGCGCCAGCAGCTTGGCGGGACCTAGCGAGGGGTATGAGCAGTTCTTC.

The genes are TRBV19 and TRBJ2-3; 7 positions match TRBD2. Germline V gene lookup returns CDR1 LNHDA and CDR2 SQIVND (reference sequence). This CDR3 region has 11 residues. The CDR3 here is CSSGATDTQYF. In DNA, the CDR3 is TGTTCGAGCGGGGCCACAGATACGCAGTATTTT.

The J gene is TRBJ2-5, the V gene TRBV7-9; D unclear. The CDR3 extends over 16 amino acids. Germline V CDR1 and CDR2: SEHNR, FQNEAQ (reference sequence). Trimming shortened V by 0 bases and J by 5 bases, and 16 bases separated the two germline ends. The CDR3 is CASSLARPGGMETQYF. The CDR3 DNA follows: TGTGCCAGCAGCTTAGCTCGGCCTGGCGGTATGGAGACCCAGTACTTC.

This rearrangement joins TRBV7-7 to TRBJ2-6, with D possibly matching TRBD1 (6 bases). Between the trimmed V and J ends, which lost 1 base and 2 bases, there was a span of 9 bases. Per germline, CDR1 SSHAT and CDR2 FNYEAQ (reference sequence). The CDR3 length is 16 residues. CDR3 protein: CASSLGQGPGANVLTF. The CDR3 region has the DNA TGTGCCAGCAGCTTAGGGCAGGGGCCTGGGGCCAACGTCCTGACTTTC.

The chain carries TRBV7-6 and TRBJ2-6; D gene unclear. This CDR3 spans 19 amino acids. Germline V gene sequence: CDR1 SGHVS, CDR2 FNYEAQ. The V and J ends lost 1 base and 0 bases respectively, with 16 bases between them. Here the CDR3 reads CASSLVQSSEYSGANVLTF. The CDR3 bases are TGTGCCAGCAGCTTAGTCCAGTCGTCTGAATACTCTGGGGCCAACGTCCTGACTTTC.

The rearrangement uses TRBV9 and TRBJ2-1; 7 bases are shared with TRBD2. Unmatched junction bases numbered 8, after V lost 2 bases and J lost 6 bases. This CDR3 spans 15 amino acids. Germline V lookup: CDR1 SGDLS, CDR2 YYNGEE. This CDR3 is CASSVRGGSSNEQFF. The CDR3 bases are TGTGCCAGCAGCGTTCGGGGAGGGAGTTCCAATGAGCAGTTCTTC.

The chain carries TRBV10-3 and TRBJ2-1; 12 bases agree with TRBD1. CDR1 and CDR2 from the germline V gene are ENHRY and SYGVKD. The trim removed 6 bases at V and 8 bases at J, leaving 8 bases unmatched. This CDR3 is built from 15 residues. In DNA, the CDR3 is TGTGCCATCAGCGCCCCCGGGACAGGGGGCTATGAGCAGTTCTTC. Translation: CAISAPGTGGYEQFF.

V gene TRBV27 combines with J gene TRBJ1-1; no reliable D call. With 1 base removed from V and 3 bases from J, the gap between germline ends came to 9 bases. CDR1 is MNHEY, CDR2 SMNVEV, per germline (reference sequence). This CDR3 has 14 residues. The CDR3 DNA is TGTGCCAGCAGTTTATTTTCCAGGTACACTGAAGCTTTCTTT. Protein: CASSLFSRYTEAFF.

The chain recombines TRBV2 with TRBJ1-1, with TRBD1 matching over 9 bases. J lost 8 bases, V lost 5 bases, and 12 bases had no gene match. This CDR3 has 15 amino acids. CDR1 and CDR2 (germline): SNHLY, FYNNEI. This CDR3 reads CASSLLRDRVSEAFF. The CDR3 DNA is TGTGCCAGCAGTCTGCTCCGGGACAGGGTATCCGAAGCTTTCTTT.

The chain recombines TRBV9 with TRBJ1-4; 9 bases fit TRBD1. The V segment lost 4 bases and the J segment 4 bases; nucleotides outside the gene matches: 8. The CDR3 extends over 16 amino acids. Germline V lookup: CDR1 SGDLS, CDR2 YYNGEE. The CDR3 sequence: CASSNGQGRFNEKLFF. CDR3 in DNA: TGTGCCAGCAGCAACGGACAGGGGAGATTTAATGAAAAACTGTTTTTT. Using reference TRBV9 and TRBJ1-4 for the parts outside the CDR3, the full variable domain is DSGVTQTPKHLITATGQRVTLRCSPRSGDLSVYWYQQSLDQGLQFLIQYYNGEERAKGNILERFSAQQFPDLHSELNLSSLELGDSALYFCASSNGQGRFNEKLFFGSGTQLSVL.

This CDR3 reads CAWSVQLNTEAFF. The CDR3 DNA follows: TGTGCCTGGAGTGTACAGCTGAACACTGAAGCTTTCTTT. V gene TRBV30 combines with J gene TRBJ1-1; D unresolved. This CDR3 has 13 amino acids. The V gene's germline CDR1 is GTSNPN and CDR2 SVGIG (reference sequence). V dropped 0 bases and J dropped 0 bases, with 5 bases sitting between them.

V usage is TRBV4-1 and J usage is TRBJ2-7; 11 nucleotides line up with TRBD2. The CDR3 loop spans 17 amino acids. Trimming removed 1 base from V and 3 bases from J; junction bases left unmatched: 8. CDR1 and CDR2 (germline): MGHRA, YSYEKL. The CDR3 DNA reads as TGCGCCAGCAGCCAAGTTCAACTAGCGGGAGTCTACTACGAGCAGTACTTC. As protein: CASSQVQLAGVYYEQYF.

The chain carries TRBV10-1 and TRBJ1-1, with TRBD1 as a possible D gene (5 bases). Germline-derived CDR1 and CDR2 are WNHNN and SYGVQD (reference sequence). The CDR3 spans 14 residues. V was clipped by 0 bases and J by 1 base, with 6 bases between them. CDR3 DNA: TGCGCCAGCAGTGAGTCTACAGGGAACACTGAAGCTTTCTTT. It yields the protein CASSESTGNTEAFF.

This rearrangement joins TRBV18 to TRBJ1-6, with D unresolved. V lost 0 bases and J 9 bases, leaving 9 bases between the germline ends. The CDR3 extends over 14 amino acids. Germline V gene sequence: CDR1 KGHSH, CDR2 LQKENI. The CDR3 sequence is CASSPPDGASPLHF. CDR3 nucleotide sequence: TGTGCCAGCTCACCACCGGATGGAGCTTCACCCCTCCACTTT.

The rearrangement joins TRBV10-3 to TRBJ1-6; D unclear. Trimming stripped 6 bases from V and 9 bases from J, with 18 bases between. The CDR3 runs 15 residues. Germline V gene sequence: CDR1 ENHRY, CDR2 SYGVKD. CDR3 nucleotides: TGTGCCATCAGGAACTCAGGTGCTTCAAGTTCACCCCTCCACTTT. Its protein product is CAIRNSGASSSPLHF.

The chain uses TRBV7-3 and TRBJ2-2; 10 bases align to TRBD1. V was pared by 5 bases and J by 3 bases, with 3 bases of the junction left unmatched. The germline gives CDR1 SGHTA, CDR2 FQGTGA. CDR3 size: 15 residues. The CDR3 reads CASSIGTGDTGELFF. CDR3 DNA: TGTGCCAGCAGCATCGGGACAGGGGACACCGGGGAGCTGTTTTTT.

For this clone: A read error may account for a junction end that differs from germline. This chain connects TRBV11-1 to TRBJ1-2; a weak D match, TRBD1 (6 bases). Germline CDR1 reads SGHAT; CDR2 reads FQDESV (reference sequence). The CDR3 covers 15 residues. Here the CDR3 DNA reads TGTGCCAGCAGTTTAGACCGACAGGATAACTATGGCTACACCTTC. Translating it yields CASSLDRQDNYGYTF.

The chain combines TRBV10-1 with TRBJ2-1; D not certain. Trimming took off 6 bases at V and 5 bases at J, with 17 bases between the two ends. Germline CDR1 reads WNHNN; CDR2 reads SYGVQD (reference sequence). The CDR3 runs 15 residues. The CDR3 DNA is TGCGCCAGCAGGGATAGAAAGCCGGGTCACAATGAGCAGTTCTTC. This encodes CASRDRKPGHNEQFF.

The rearrangement links TRBV5-1 to TRBJ2-1, with 11 nucleotides matching TRBD1. V was clipped by 4 bases and J by 6 bases; unmatched bases: 3. The germline CDR1 and CDR2 sequences are SGHRS and YFSETQ. The CDR3 runs 14 residues. CDR3 in amino acids: CASSGTGGSNEQFF. CDR3 DNA: TGCGCCAGCAGCGGGACAGGGGGAAGCAATGAGCAGTTCTTC.

The chain links TRBV5-1 to TRBJ1-2, with TRBD1 as a possible D gene (6 bases). Trimming removed 4 bases from V and 4 bases from J, with 14 bases in between. Germline V gives CDR1 SGHRS, CDR2 YFSETQ. This CDR3 has 14 amino acids. The CDR3 DNA is TGCGCCAGCAGCCAAGAGGGGGACCTCTATGGCTACACCTTC. Its protein is CASSQEGDLYGYTF.

The V and J genes are TRBV27 and TRBJ1-1; the D gene is possibly TRBD1 (6 bases). Germline V lookup: CDR1 MNHEY, CDR2 SMNVEV (reference sequence). Trimming took off 0 bases at V and 1 base at J, with 18 bases between the two ends. The CDR3 loop spans 18 amino acids. CDR3 sequence (DNA): TGTGCCAGCAGTTTATCGATAAGGGACACCTCTGGGAACACTGAAGCTTTCTTT. Amino acids: CASSLSIRDTSGNTEAFF.

The CDR3 nucleotides read TGTGCCAGCAGTGCCGGGACTAGCATTCAAGAGACCCAGTACTTC. This gives the protein CASSAGTSIQETQYF. The rearrangement joins TRBV2 to TRBJ2-5, with 9 nucleotides matching TRBD2. This CDR3 is built from 15 residues. Per germline, CDR1 SNHLY and CDR2 FYNNEI. The V gene end was trimmed by 4 bases and the J gene end by 2 bases; junction bases not matched to a gene: 5.

The V and J genes are TRBV2 and TRBJ1-1; a possible D gene is TRBD1 (6 bases). Germline-derived CDR1 and CDR2 are SNHLY and FYNNEI. The CDR3 extends over 12 amino acids. V lost 7 bases and J 10 bases, leaving 16 bases between the germline ends. CDR3 in amino acids: CASNPGQMRAFF. CDR3 in DNA: TGTGCCAGCAACCCAGGACAGATGAGAGCTTTCTTT.

The J gene is TRBJ1-2, the V gene TRBV18; D not resolved. Germline V gene data show CDR1 as KGHSH and CDR2 as LQKENI. Between the trimmed V and J ends, which lost 3 bases and 0 bases, there was a span of 5 bases. The CDR3 is made up of 13 amino acids. The CDR3 protein is CASSPPANYGYTF. In DNA form, the CDR3 reads TGTGCCAGCTCACCGCCGGCTAACTATGGCTACACCTTC.